The next 20 T cell receptor beta chains were all read from a single sample in a study of cytomegalovirus exposure and HLA in healthy donors. Vbeta (60) and Jbeta (13) primers were used in the PCR. Method: immunoSEQ multiplex PCR; TCRdb's copy keeps in-frame clones and lacks some. This sample has more than 65,000 clones, with over 70% found just once. Sequencing was carried out using PBMCs. Source of these receptors: a woman aged 40 to 50 in good health and CMV-seropositive.

The gene calls are TRBV2 and TRBJ2-2; D not certain. The V and J ends lost 1 base and 6 bases respectively, with 9 bases between them. This CDR3 comprises 14 residues. CDR1 and CDR2 from the germline V gene are SNHLY and FYNNEI. CDR3 sequence: CASSEGPFSGELFF. CDR3 sequence (DNA): TGTGCCAGCAGTGAAGGGCCGTTTTCCGGGGAGCTGTTTTTT.

This chain links TRBV5-1 with TRBJ1-2; 12 nucleotides match TRBD1. CDR1 and CDR2 (germline): SGHRS, YFSETQ. The CDR3 is 16 residues long. Trimming took 0 bases from V and 7 from J; bases not matched to a gene: 7. DNA of the CDR3: TGCGCCAGCAGCTTGGGCCCCGGGACAGGGGGCTCTGGCTACACCTTC. Its translation is CASSLGPGTGGSGYTF. Full variable domain (rest looked up from reference TRBV5-1 and TRBJ1-2): KAGVTQTPRYLIKTRGQQVTLSCSPISGHRSVSWYQQTPGQGLQFLFEYFSETQRNKGNFPGRFSGRQFSNSRSEMNVSTLELGDSALYLCASSLGPGTGGSGYTFGSGTRLTVV.

J is TRBJ1-1 and V is TRBV30; D might be TRBD1 (6 bases). Germline V gene lookup returns CDR1 GTSNPN and CDR2 SVGIG (reference sequence). V gave up 4 bases and J gave up 1 base, with 13 bases separating them. CDR3 length equals 14 residues. As DNA, the CDR3 is TGTGCCTGGACGTGGGGGCCCGGGAACACTGAAGCTTTCTTT. This translates into CAWTWGPGNTEAFF.

V gene TRBV6-1 combines with J gene TRBJ2-7; D may be TRBD2 (6 bases). V lost 2 bases, J lost 7 bases, and 21 bases lay in between. The CDR3 sequence is 16 residues long. Germline V CDR1 and CDR2: MNHNS, SASEGT. The CDR3 loop is CASSEYPTSSGWEQYF. DNA of the CDR3: TGTGCCAGCAGTGAATACCCGACTAGTTCGGGGTGGGAGCAGTACTTC.

J is TRBJ2-7 and V is TRBV19; tentative D call: TRBD1 (5 bases). Between the trimmed V and J ends, which lost 5 bases and 2 bases, there was a span of 13 bases. Germline V lookup: CDR1 LNHDA, CDR2 SQIVND (reference sequence). There are 14 residues in the CDR3. The CDR3: CASSFGAGTYEQYF. The CDR3 DNA reads TGTGCCAGTAGTTTTGGGGCAGGGACCTACGAGCAGTACTTC.

This clone appeared once. This chain joins TRBV6-6 and TRBJ2-1; TRBD2 matches at 8 bases. After removal of 6 bases from V and 8 bases from J, the junction contained 15 bases not matched to a gene. The CDR3 is 16 residues long. Looked up from germline, CDR1 is MNHNY and CDR2 is SVGAGI (reference sequence). The CDR3 loop reads CASSRTSYFTGDEQFF. CDR3 nucleotides: TGTGCCAGCAGCCGGACTAGCTATTTTACGGGCGATGAGCAGTTCTTC.

V and J are TRBV19 and TRBJ1-6; no reliable D call. The CDR3 totals 15 residues. The germline V gene encodes CDR1 LNHDA and CDR2 SQIVND (reference sequence). The V gene lost 4 bases and the J gene lost 7 bases, with 14 bases spanning the gap. The CDR3 DNA is TGTGCCAGTAGTACTCACCCCGGGTCGAATTCACCCCTCCACTTT. Residues: CASSTHPGSNSPLHF.

The J gene is TRBJ2-1, the V gene TRBV5-1; 9 positions agree with TRBD2. The J segment lost 10 bases and the V segment lost 1 base, leaving 9 bases of the junction unmatched. CDR3 length equals 15 residues. Germline V CDR1 and CDR2: SGHRS, YFSETQ. The CDR3 DNA follows: TGCGCCAGCAGCTTGTTCGCGGGAGGGCCAGGGGAGCAGTTCTTC. It specifies CASSLFAGGPGEQFF.

The rearrangement links TRBV5-4 to TRBJ1-1; D might be TRBD1 (5 bases). V was cut by 0 bases and J by 4 bases, with 13 bases left in between. The CDR3 sequence is 15 residues long. Germline lookup yields CDR1 SGHNT and CDR2 YYREEE (reference sequence). The CDR3 nucleotides are TGTGCCAGCAGCTTGGATGGGGGGGTACGCACTGAAGCTTTCTTT. This encodes CASSLDGGVRTEAFF.

The table lists this clone with a few counts. The chain employs TRBV6-1 and TRBJ2-7; D perhaps matches TRBD1 (6 bases). The V gene's germline CDR1 is MNHNS and CDR2 SASEGT. V lost 4 bases and J lost 2, with 18 bases in between. This CDR3 is built from 16 residues. The CDR3 nucleotides are TGTGCCAGCAGTGCCCTCCGGGACATCTGGACCTACGAGCAGTACTTC. Its protein is CASSALRDIWTYEQYF.

The V call is TRBV5-4, the J call TRBJ2-7, with D tentatively TRBD2 (6 bases). The V end was cut by 2 bases, the J end by 4 bases, with 16 bases between. CDR3 length: 15 residues. The germline V gene has CDR1 SGHNT and CDR2 YYREEE (reference sequence). The CDR3 DNA reads TGTGCCAGCAGCTTAAAGAAAGGGACTCAGTACGAGCAGTACTTC. Amino acids: CASSLKKGTQYEQYF.

The chain couples TRBV4-1 to TRBJ2-1, with a possible D match to TRBD1 (5 bases). This CDR3 comprises 16 residues. The germline V and J ends were trimmed by 1 base and 7 bases, with 17 bases remaining between them. The V gene's germline CDR1 is MGHRA and CDR2 YSYEKL. CDR3 residues: CASSQARGETLNEQFF. The CDR3, as DNA: TGCGCCAGCAGCCAAGCTAGGGGCGAAACTTTGAATGAGCAGTTCTTC.

The rearrangement joins TRBV29-1 to TRBJ1-1; D unclear. From germline, CDR1 is SQVTM and CDR2 ANQGSEA. Deletions cut 2 bases from V and 6 bases from J, with 13 bases between. The CDR3 consists of 13 residues. CDR3 protein: CSVEREYTPEAFF. Here the CDR3 DNA reads TGCAGCGTTGAAAGGGAGTATACGCCTGAAGCTTTCTTT.

The chain employs TRBV9 and TRBJ1-2; TRBD1 agrees at 10 bases. V trimming: 5 bases; J trimming: 6 bases; junction bases outside the gene matches: 7. In germline, CDR1 is SGDLS, CDR2 YYNGEE. This CDR3 is 14 amino acids long. CDR3 protein: CASSRGGQGHGYTF. DNA of the CDR3: TGTGCCAGCAGTCGTGGGGGACAGGGGCATGGCTACACCTTC.

This clone was detected only once. This chain connects TRBV15 to TRBJ2-3, with D perhaps TRBD2 (6 bases). V lost 11 bases and J 0 bases, leaving 21 bases between the germline ends. The CDR3 length is 16 residues. Germline V gene lookup returns CDR1 LNHNV and CDR2 YYDKDF (reference sequence). This CDR3 is CAAGTYESSSTDTQYF. The DNA of the CDR3 is TGTGCCGCGGGGACTTACGAATCATCTAGCACAGATACGCAGTATTTT.

The chain has TRBV7-2 and TRBJ2-3; perhaps TRBD1 as D (6 bases). The CDR3 runs 17 residues. Trimming cost V 2 bases and J 6 bases, with 21 bases left between them. Per germline, CDR1 SGHTA and CDR2 FQGNSA. CDR3 residues: CASSLQGQIHQGDTQYF. DNA of the CDR3: TGTGCCAGCAGCTTACAGGGCCAGATCCATCAGGGGGATACGCAGTATTTT.

This clone has a handful of counts. The CDR3 region is CASSLRGRGTEAFF. In DNA form, the CDR3 reads TGTGCCAGCAGTCTCAGGGGGCGCGGCACTGAAGCTTTCTTT. The gene calls are TRBV2 and TRBJ1-1, with 8 nucleotides matching TRBD1. The CDR3 contains 14 residues. From germline, CDR1 is SNHLY and CDR2 FYNNEI. Germline trimming cut 5 bases from V and 4 bases from J; bases unmatched to any gene: 6.

This chain joins TRBV6-6 and TRBJ2-7; 8 bases are shared with TRBD2. This CDR3 comprises 15 residues. The J segment lost 6 bases and the V segment lost 10 bases, leaving 17 bases of the junction unmatched. Looked up from germline, CDR1 is MNHNY and CDR2 is SVGAGI (reference sequence). This CDR3 is CATRSKGTSLAEQYF. CDR3 sequence (DNA): TGTGCCACCCGATCCAAAGGGACTAGTTTAGCCGAGCAGTACTTC.

This chain joins TRBV29-1 and TRBJ1-4; weak D call: TRBD1 (5 bases). The germline gives CDR1 SQVTM, CDR2 ANQGSEA. Trimming cost V 1 base and J 5 bases, with 8 bases left between them. The CDR3 is made up of 13 amino acids. In DNA, the CDR3 is TGCAGCGTTGAAGGACAGAGGAATGAAAAACTGTTTTTT. This translates into CSVEGQRNEKLFF.

This rearrangement joins TRBV7-2 to TRBJ2-3; 10 bases are a match to TRBD2. The length of the CDR3 is 17 residues. Losses at the gene ends were 0 bases for V and 2 bases for J; bases not matched to a gene: 5. The germline CDR1 and CDR2 sequences are SGHTA and FQGNSA. The CDR3 nucleotides are TGTGCCAGCAGCTTAGCCCGGACTAGCGGACCCACAGATACGCAGTATTTT. Its translation is CASSLARTSGPTDTQYF.